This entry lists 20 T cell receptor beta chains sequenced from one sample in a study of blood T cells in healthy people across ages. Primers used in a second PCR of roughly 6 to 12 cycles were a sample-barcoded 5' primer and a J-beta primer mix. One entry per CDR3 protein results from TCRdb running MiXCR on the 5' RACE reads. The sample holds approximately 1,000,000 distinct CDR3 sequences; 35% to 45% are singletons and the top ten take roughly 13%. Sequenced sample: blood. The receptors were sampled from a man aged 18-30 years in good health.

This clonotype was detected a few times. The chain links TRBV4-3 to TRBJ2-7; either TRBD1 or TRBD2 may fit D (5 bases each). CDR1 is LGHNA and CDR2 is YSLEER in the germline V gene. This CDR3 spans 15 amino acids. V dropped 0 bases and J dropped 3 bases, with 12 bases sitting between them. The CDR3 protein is CASSQDPGTLYEQYF. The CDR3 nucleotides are TGCGCCAGCAGCCAAGATCCCGGGACCCTCTACGAGCAGTACTTC.

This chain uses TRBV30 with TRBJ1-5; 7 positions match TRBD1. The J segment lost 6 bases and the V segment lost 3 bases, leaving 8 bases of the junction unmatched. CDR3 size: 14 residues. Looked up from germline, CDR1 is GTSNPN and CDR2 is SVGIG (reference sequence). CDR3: CAWSTGQSIQPQHF. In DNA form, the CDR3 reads TGTGCCTGGAGCACGGGACAGTCAATTCAGCCCCAGCATTTT. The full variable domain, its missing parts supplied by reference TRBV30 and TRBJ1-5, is SQTIHQWPATLVQPVGSPLSLECTVEGTSNPNLYWYRQAAGRGLQLLFYSVGIGQISSEVPQNLSASRPQDRQFILSSKKLLLSDSGFYLCAWSTGQSIQPQHFGDGTRLSIL.

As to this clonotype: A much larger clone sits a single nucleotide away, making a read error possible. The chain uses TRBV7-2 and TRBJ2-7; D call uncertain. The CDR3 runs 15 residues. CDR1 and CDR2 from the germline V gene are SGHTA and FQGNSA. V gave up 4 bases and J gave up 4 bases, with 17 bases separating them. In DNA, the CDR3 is TGTGCCAGCAGCTCCGCCAAAGGTCACGGATACGAGCAGTACTTC. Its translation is CASSSAKGHGYEQYF.

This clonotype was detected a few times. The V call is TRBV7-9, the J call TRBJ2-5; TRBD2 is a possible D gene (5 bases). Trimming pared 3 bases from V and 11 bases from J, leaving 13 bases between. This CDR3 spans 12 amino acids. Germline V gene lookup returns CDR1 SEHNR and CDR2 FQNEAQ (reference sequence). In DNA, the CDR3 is TGTGCCAGCAGCTTCTCCCCATGGGAGCAGTACTTC. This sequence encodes CASSFSPWEQYF.

CDR3 amino acids: CASGLVPILYGYTF. The CDR3 DNA follows: TGTGCTAGTGGTTTGGTACCGATACTATATGGCTACACCTTC. The rearrangement links TRBV12-5 to TRBJ1-2; unclear D gene. The CDR3 totals 14 residues. V lost 0 bases to trimming and J lost 5 bases, with 10 bases between them. Germline CDR1 is LGHNT and CDR2 is FRNRAP.

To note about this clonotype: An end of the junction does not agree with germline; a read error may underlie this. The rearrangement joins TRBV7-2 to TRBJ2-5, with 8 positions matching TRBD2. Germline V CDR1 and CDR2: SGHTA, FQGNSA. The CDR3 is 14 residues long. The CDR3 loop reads CAGSYSGDQETQYF. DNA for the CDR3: TGTGCCGGCAGTTATAGCGGGGACCAAGAGACCCAGTACTTC.

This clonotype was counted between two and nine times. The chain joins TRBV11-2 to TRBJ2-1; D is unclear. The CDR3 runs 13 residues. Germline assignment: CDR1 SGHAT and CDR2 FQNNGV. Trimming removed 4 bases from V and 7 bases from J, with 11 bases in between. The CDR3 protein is CASSSNSGNEQFF. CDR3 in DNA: TGTGCCAGCAGCTCGAATAGTGGGAATGAGCAGTTCTTC.

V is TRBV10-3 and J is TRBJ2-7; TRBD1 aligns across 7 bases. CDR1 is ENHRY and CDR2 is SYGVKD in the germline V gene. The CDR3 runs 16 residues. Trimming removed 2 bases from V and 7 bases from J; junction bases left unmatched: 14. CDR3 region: CAISEPLGQINNEQYF. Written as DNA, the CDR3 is TGTGCCATCAGTGAGCCTTTGGGACAGATTAACAATGAGCAGTACTTC.

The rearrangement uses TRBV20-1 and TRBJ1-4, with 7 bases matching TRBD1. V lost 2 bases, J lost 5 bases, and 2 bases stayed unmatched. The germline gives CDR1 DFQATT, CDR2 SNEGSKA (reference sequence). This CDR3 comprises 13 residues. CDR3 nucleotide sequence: TGCAGTGCTAGACTACAGGGGAATGAAAAACTGTTTTTT. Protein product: CSARLQGNEKLFF.

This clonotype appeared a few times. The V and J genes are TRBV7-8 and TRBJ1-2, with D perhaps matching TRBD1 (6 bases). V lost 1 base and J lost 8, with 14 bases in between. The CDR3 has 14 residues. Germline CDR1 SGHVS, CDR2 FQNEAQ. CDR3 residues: CASSLDKDRRGYTF. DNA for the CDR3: TGTGCCAGCAGCTTAGATAAGGACAGAAGGGGCTACACCTTC. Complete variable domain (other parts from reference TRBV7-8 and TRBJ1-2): GAGVSQSPRYKVAKRGQDVALRCDPISGHVSLFWYQQALGQGPEFLTYFQNEAQLDKSGLPSDRFFAERPEGSVSTLKIQRTQQEDSAVYLCASSLDKDRRGYTFGSGTRLTVV.

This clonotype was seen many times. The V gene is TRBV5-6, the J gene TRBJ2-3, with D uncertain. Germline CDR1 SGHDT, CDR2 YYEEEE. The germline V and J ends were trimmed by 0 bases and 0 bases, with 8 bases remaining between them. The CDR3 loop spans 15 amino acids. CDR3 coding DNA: TGTGCCAGCAGCTTGGATTTTGGCAGCACAGATACGCAGTATTTT. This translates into CASSLDFGSTDTQYF.

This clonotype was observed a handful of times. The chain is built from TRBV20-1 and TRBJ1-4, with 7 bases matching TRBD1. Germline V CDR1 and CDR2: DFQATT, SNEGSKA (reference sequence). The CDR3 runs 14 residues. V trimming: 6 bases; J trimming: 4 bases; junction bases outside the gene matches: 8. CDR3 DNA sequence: TGCAGTGCCATAGACCGGGACAGTAATGAAAAACTGTTTTTT. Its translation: CSAIDRDSNEKLFF.

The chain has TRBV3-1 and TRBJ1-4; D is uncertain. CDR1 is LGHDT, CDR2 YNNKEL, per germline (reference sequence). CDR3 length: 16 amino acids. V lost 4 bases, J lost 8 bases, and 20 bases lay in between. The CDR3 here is CASSRDVEGAREKLFF. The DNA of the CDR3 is TGTGCCAGCAGCCGAGACGTAGAGGGCGCGAGGGAAAAACTGTTTTTT.

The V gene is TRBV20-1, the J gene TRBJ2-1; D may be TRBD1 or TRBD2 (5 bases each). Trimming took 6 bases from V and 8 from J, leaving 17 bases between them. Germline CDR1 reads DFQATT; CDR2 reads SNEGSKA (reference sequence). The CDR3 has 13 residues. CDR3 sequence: CSANGDRSHEQFF. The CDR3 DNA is TGCAGTGCCAACGGGGACCGAAGCCATGAGCAGTTCTTC.

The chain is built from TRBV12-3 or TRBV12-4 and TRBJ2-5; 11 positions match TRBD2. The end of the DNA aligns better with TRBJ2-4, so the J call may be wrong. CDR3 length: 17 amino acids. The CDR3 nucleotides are TGTGCCAGCAGTCTCAGGGGGCTAGCGGGAGGAATCGACATTCAGTACTTC. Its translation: CASSLRGLAGGIDIQYF.

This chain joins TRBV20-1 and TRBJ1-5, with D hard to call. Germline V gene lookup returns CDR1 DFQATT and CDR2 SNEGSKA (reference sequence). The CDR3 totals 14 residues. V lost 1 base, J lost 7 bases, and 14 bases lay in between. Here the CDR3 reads CSARAPPTWQPQHF. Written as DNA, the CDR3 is TGCAGTGCTAGAGCCCCGCCAACCTGGCAGCCCCAGCATTTT.

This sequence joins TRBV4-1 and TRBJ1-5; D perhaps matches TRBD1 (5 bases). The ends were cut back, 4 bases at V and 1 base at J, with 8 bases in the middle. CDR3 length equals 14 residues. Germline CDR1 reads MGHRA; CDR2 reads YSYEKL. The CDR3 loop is CASSPRQSNQPQHF. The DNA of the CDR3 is TGCGCCAGCAGCCCCCGACAGAGCAATCAGCCCCAGCATTTT.

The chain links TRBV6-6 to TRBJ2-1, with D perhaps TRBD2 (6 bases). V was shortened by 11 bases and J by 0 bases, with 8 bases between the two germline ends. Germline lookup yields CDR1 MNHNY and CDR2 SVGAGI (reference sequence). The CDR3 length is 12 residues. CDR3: CAGGFSYNEQFF. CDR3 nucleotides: TGTGCCGGGGGGTTCTCCTACAATGAGCAGTTCTTC.

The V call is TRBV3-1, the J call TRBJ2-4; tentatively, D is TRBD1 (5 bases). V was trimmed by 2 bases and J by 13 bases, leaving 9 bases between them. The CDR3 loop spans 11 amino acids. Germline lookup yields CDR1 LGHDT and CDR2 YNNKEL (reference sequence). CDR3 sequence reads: CASSQLDSQYF. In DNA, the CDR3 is TGTGCCAGCAGCCAACTAGACAGCCAGTACTTC.

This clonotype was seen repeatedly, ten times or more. In nucleotides, the CDR3 is TGTGCCAGTAGGTTAACTAGCGGATCCTACAATGAGCAGTTCTTC. Protein sequence: CASRLTSGSYNEQFF. The chain joins TRBV19 to TRBJ2-1; 8 nucleotides align to TRBD2. Losses at the gene ends were 6 bases for V and 1 base for J; bases not matched to a gene: 5. From germline, CDR1 is LNHDA and CDR2 SQIVND (reference sequence). CDR3 length: 15 residues.